The clone carrying this T cell receptor (beta chain) was recorded a few times. Its antigen is undetermined. Trimming took 2 bases from V and 0 from J, leaving 14 bases between them. This CDR3 has 16 residues. Looked up from germline, CDR1 is SGHVS and CDR2 is FQNEAQ. The sample is drawn from a study of response to subunit inactivated influenza vaccine. Using its own MiXCR run on the RT-PCR reads, TCRdb lists one record per CDR3 protein. The sample includes around 470,000 distinct CDR3 sequences, around 7.9% of them seen just once. Study conclusions and caveats: After each seasonal influenza vaccination, few new T cells are recruited, the authors suggested.

This TCR derives from a man between 50 and 75 years old who received an inactivated influenza vaccine. The rearrangement uses TRBV7-8 and TRBJ2-7; D may be TRBD2 (5 bases). Sequencing used PBMCs from blood, obtained around 25 months after vaccination. This chain's CDR3 is CASSLSTAGLSYEQYF. CDR3 DNA sequence: TGTGCCAGCAGCTTAAGCACGGCCGGACTCTCCTACGAGCAGTACTTC.